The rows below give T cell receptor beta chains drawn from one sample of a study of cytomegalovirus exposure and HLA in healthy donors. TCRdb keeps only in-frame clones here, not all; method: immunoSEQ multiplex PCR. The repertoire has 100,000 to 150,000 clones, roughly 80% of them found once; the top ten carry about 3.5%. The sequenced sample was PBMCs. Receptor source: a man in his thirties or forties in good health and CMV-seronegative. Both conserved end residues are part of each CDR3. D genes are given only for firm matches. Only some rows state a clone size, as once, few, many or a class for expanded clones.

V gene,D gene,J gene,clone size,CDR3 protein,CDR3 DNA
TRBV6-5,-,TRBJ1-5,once,CASSLSSNQPQHF,TGTGCCAGCAGCCTCAGTAGCAATCAGCCCCAGCATTTT
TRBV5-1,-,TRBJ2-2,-,CASAKGDDTGELFF,TGCGCCAGCGCCAAGGGGGACGACACCGGGGAGCTGTTTTTT
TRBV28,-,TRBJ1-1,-,CASSLSTRMNTEAFF,TGTGCCAGCAGTCTGTCGACGAGGATGAACACTGAAGCTTTCTTT
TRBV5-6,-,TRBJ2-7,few,CASSLLTPHPYEQYF,TGTGCCAGCAGCTTGTTGACACCCCACCCCTACGAGCAGTACTTC
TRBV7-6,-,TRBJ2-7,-,CASSLLSGTTHGEQYF,TGTGCCAGCAGCTTACTCTCCGGGACAACTCACGGCGAGCAGTACTTC
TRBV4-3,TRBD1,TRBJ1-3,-,CASSQGTGGAGGNTIYF,TGCGCCAGCAGCCAGGGAACAGGGGGCGCAGGCGGAAACACCATATATTTT
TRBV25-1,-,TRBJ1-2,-,CASSELGGYGYTF,TGTGCCAGCAGTGAATTGGGGGGCTATGGCTACACCTTC
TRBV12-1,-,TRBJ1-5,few,CASSFAAGGCNQPQHF,TGTGCCAGCAGCTTTGCTGCAGGGGGCTGCAATCAGCCCCAGCATTTT
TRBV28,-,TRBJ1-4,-,CASSSPGRKLFF,TGTGCCAGCAGTTCCCCAGGGAGGAAACTGTTTTTT
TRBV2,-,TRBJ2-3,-,CASSNDGDTQYF,TGTGCCAGCAGTAACGACGGGGATACGCAGTATTTT
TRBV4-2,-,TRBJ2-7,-,CASSQAYGTGYEQYF,TGTGCCAGCAGCCAAGCGTACGGGACTGGTTACGAGCAGTACTTC
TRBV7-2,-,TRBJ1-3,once,CASSIVQGTGNTIYF,TGTGCCAGCAGTATAGTGCAGGGTACCGGAAACACCATATATTTT
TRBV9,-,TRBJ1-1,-,CASRASNTEAFF,TGTGCCAGCAGGGCCTCGAACACTGAAGCTTTCTTT
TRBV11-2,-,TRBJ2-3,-,CASSLLRGDGTDTQYF,TGTGCCAGCAGCTTGCTCAGGGGGGACGGCACAGATACGCAGTATTTT
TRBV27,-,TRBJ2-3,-,CASSFGLLTDTQYF,TGTGCCAGCAGTTTTGGACTTCTCACAGATACGCAGTATTTT
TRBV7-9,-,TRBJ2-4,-,CASSLAGVQYF,TGTGCCAGCAGCTTAGCAGGGGTGCAGTACTTC
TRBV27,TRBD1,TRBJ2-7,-,CASSLSPRQGQNEQYF,TGTGCCAGCAGTTTATCCCCCCGACAGGGTCAGAACGAGCAGTACTTC
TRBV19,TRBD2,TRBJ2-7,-,CASSNSGGSYEQYF,TGTGCCAGTAGTAATAGCGGGGGCTCCTACGAGCAGTACTTC
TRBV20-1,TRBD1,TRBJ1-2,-,CSAGGDGGYTF,TGCAGTGCAGGGGGCGATGGAGGCTACACCTTC
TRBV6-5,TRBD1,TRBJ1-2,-,CASSGQGARLGGYTF,TGTGCCAGCAGCGGACAGGGGGCGCGTCTTGGTGGCTACACCTTC
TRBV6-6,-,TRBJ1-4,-,CASSLLNEKLFF,TGTGCCAGCAGTCTCCTAAATGAAAAACTGTTTTTT
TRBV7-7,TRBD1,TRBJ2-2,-,CASRGTGNTGELFF,TGTGCCAGCAGAGGGACAGGGAACACCGGGGAGCTGTTTTTT
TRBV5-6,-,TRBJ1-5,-,CASSGRGNQPQHF,TGTGCCAGCAGCGGCAGGGGTAATCAGCCCCAGCATTTT
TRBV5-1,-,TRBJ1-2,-,CASNVAGMKNGYTF,TGCGCCAGCAACGTGGCGGGGATGAAGAATGGCTACACCTTC
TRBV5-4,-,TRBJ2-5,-,CASSLDVSGETQYF,TGTGCCAGCAGCTTGGACGTTTCAGGAGAGACCCAGTACTTC
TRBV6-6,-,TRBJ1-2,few,CASSYSRDNGYTF,TGTGCCAGCAGTTACTCGAGGGACAACGGCTACACCTTC
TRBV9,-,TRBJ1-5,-,CASSAGANQPQHF,TGTGCCAGCAGCGCAGGCGCCAATCAGCCCCAGCATTTT
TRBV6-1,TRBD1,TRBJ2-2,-,CASSEAPGQGESGELFF,TGTGCCAGCAGTGAAGCGCCGGGACAGGGGGAATCCGGGGAGCTGTTTTTT
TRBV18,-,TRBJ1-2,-,CASSPPRLSLNYGYTF,TGTGCCAGCTCACCACCGAGATTGAGCCTTAACTATGGCTACACCTTC
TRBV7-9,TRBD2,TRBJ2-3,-,CASSPRSLAGNTDTQYF,TGTGCCAGCAGCCCTAGATCCCTAGCGGGGAACACAGATACGCAGTATTTT
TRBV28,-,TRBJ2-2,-,CASVRRETGELFF,TGTGCCAGCGTACGGAGGGAAACCGGGGAGCTGTTTTTT
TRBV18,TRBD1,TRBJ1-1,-,CASSQAGTGYGTEAFF,TGTGCCAGCTCACAAGCCGGGACAGGGTACGGCACTGAAGCTTTCTTT
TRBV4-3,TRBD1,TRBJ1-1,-,CASSQSYPDRVDTEAFF,TGCGCCAGCAGCCAATCATACCCCGACAGGGTAGACACTGAAGCTTTCTTT
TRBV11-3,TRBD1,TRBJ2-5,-,CASSTRQGNQETQYF,TGTGCCAGCAGCACCCGACAGGGAAACCAAGAGACCCAGTACTTC
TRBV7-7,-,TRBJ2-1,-,CASSLAPGNEQFF,TGTGCCAGCAGCTTAGCGCCGGGGAATGAGCAGTTCTTC
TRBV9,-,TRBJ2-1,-,CASSPGGGVYNEQFF,TGTGCCAGCAGCCCAGGTGGCGGGGTATACAATGAGCAGTTCTTC
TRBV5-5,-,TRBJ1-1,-,CASSLTYRDREAFF,TGTGCCAGCAGCCTAACCTACAGGGATCGTGAAGCTTTCTTT
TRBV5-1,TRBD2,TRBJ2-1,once,CASSFVSGVTYNEQFF,TGCGCCAGCAGCTTCGTTAGCGGGGTGACCTACAATGAGCAGTTCTTC
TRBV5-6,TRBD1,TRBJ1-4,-,CASSFTQQGKGEKLFF,TGTGCCAGCAGCTTTACCCAACAGGGGAAAGGTGAAAAACTGTTTTTT
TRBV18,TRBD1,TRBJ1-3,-,CASSRQGMTSGNTIYF,TGTGCCAGCTCACGACAGGGGATGACATCTGGAAACACCATATATTTT
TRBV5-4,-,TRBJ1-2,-,CASSLGSPRGYYGYTF,TGTGCCAGCAGCTTGGGATCCCCCCGCGGGTACTATGGCTACACCTTC
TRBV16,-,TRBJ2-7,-,CASNNQGWDEQYF,TGTGCCAGCAATAACCAGGGTTGGGACGAGCAGTACTTC
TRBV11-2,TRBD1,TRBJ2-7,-,CASSLEDRVDEQYF,TGTGCCAGCAGCTTAGAGGACAGGGTCGACGAGCAGTACTTC
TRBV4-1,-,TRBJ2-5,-,CASSQAGVQETQYF,TGCGCCAGCAGCCAAGCAGGGGTACAAGAGACCCAGTACTTC
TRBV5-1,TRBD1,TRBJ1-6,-,CASSTRTGANSPLHF,TGCGCCAGCAGCACTAGGACAGGGGCTAATTCACCCCTCCACTTT
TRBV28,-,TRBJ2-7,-,CATTDDEQYF,TGTGCCACCACAGACGACGAGCAGTACTTC
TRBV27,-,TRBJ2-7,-,CASRKTTLRGYEQYF,TGTGCCAGCCGAAAAACGACCCTCCGAGGTTACGAGCAGTACTTC
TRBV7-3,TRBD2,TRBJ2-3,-,CASSFGTSGRTDTQYF,TGTGCCAGCAGCTTCGGGACTAGCGGCCGCACAGATACGCAGTATTTT
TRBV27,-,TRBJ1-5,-,CASSSPARGQPQHF,TGTGCCAGCAGCTCCCCGGCCCGCGGGCAGCCCCAGCATTTT
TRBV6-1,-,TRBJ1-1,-,CASGGGQRNTEDFF,TGTGCCAGCGGTGGGGGACAAAGGAACACTGAAGATTTCTTT
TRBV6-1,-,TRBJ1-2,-,CASSENGGSGYGYTF,TGTGCCAGCAGTGAAAATGGGGGGTCGGGCTATGGCTACACCTTC
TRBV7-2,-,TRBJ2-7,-,CASSPRTIHEQYF,TGTGCCAGCAGCCCCCGGACAATCCACGAGCAGTACTTC
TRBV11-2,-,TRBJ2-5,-,CASSQIWETQYF,TGTGCCAGCAGCCAGATTTGGGAGACCCAGTACTTC